A selection of T cell receptor beta chains follows, all from one sample in a study of shared clonotypes between healthy human individuals. This table comes from immunoSEQ multiplex PCR, and its TCRdb copy is limited to in-frame clones, with some not included. The sample has some 1.5 million clones; 98% are singletons. Sequences were obtained from naive CD4+ T cells sorted from blood. These TCRs come from a man aged 25 to 40 in good health. CDR3s include the opening cysteine and the closing phenylalanine or tryptophan. D genes are given only for firm matches. Clone size is not always given. Where it is, it says once, few, many or a class for expanded clones.

v_gene: TRBV7-6
d_gene: TRBD1
j_gene: TRBJ2-5
abundance: -
CDR3nt: TGTGCCAGCAGCCTAGGACAGGGTAGGCAAGAGACCCAGTACTTC
CDR3aa: CASSLGQGRQETQYF

v_gene: TRBV2
d_gene: -
j_gene: TRBJ2-7
abundance: -
CDR3nt: TGTGCCAGCTGGGGCGGGGGCGCCCTATCCTACGAGCAGTACTTC
CDR3aa: CASWGGGALSYEQYF

v_gene: TRBV2
d_gene: -
j_gene: TRBJ2-7
abundance: -
CDR3nt: TGTGCCAGCAGCGGGCCCCGGAGCTCCTACGAGCAGTACTTC
CDR3aa: CASSGPRSSYEQYF

v_gene: TRBV10-3
d_gene: -
j_gene: TRBJ1-5
abundance: -
CDR3nt: TGTGCCATCAGTGAGTCGGGAGGGGGAGGGGATCAGCCCCAGCATTTT
CDR3aa: CAISESGGGGDQPQHF

v_gene: TRBV5-1
d_gene: TRBD1
j_gene: TRBJ2-5
abundance: -
CDR3nt: TGCGCCAGCAGCTTGGCCTCGGGACAGCTCAACCAAGAGACCCAGTACTTC
CDR3aa: CASSLASGQLNQETQYF

v_gene: TRBV18
d_gene: TRBD1
j_gene: TRBJ2-1
abundance: -
CDR3nt: TGTGCCAGCTCACTGCGGACAGGGGACAATGAGCAGTTCTTC
CDR3aa: CASSLRTGDNEQFF

v_gene: TRBV5-6
d_gene: -
j_gene: TRBJ1-1
abundance: -
CDR3nt: TGTGCCAGCAGCTTTCAGGTGAACACTGAAGCTTTCTTT
CDR3aa: CASSFQVNTEAFF

v_gene: TRBV5-1
d_gene: TRBD1
j_gene: TRBJ1-1
abundance: once
CDR3nt: TGCGCCAGCAGCTATACAGGGGGCACTGAAGCTTTCTTT
CDR3aa: CASSYTGGTEAFF

v_gene: TRBV18
d_gene: TRBD1
j_gene: TRBJ2-5
abundance: -
CDR3nt: TGTGCCAGCTCACCTCGACAGGGGGGAGCGTGGGAGACCCAGTACTTC
CDR3aa: CASSPRQGGAWETQYF

v_gene: TRBV2
d_gene: -
j_gene: TRBJ2-7
abundance: -
CDR3nt: TGTGCCAGCAGGTTAAGACAGGCGACCTTCTCCTACGAGCAGTACTTC
CDR3aa: CASRLRQATFSYEQYF

v_gene: TRBV5-1
d_gene: -
j_gene: TRBJ2-1
abundance: -
CDR3nt: TGCGCCAGCAGCTTGGGACCCAACTTTGTCTACAATGAGCAGTTCTTC
CDR3aa: CASSLGPNFVYNEQFF

v_gene: TRBV7-8
d_gene: -
j_gene: TRBJ2-7
abundance: -
CDR3nt: TGTGCCAGCAGCACCCGGGACATCCCCTCCTACGAGCAGTACTTC
CDR3aa: CASSTRDIPSYEQYF

v_gene: TRBV6-5
d_gene: -
j_gene: TRBJ2-2
abundance: -
CDR3nt: TGTGCCAGCAGTTACTGGGGGGCTCGGACCGGGGAGCTGTTTTTT
CDR3aa: CASSYWGARTGELFF

v_gene: TRBV15
d_gene: -
j_gene: TRBJ2-7
abundance: -
CDR3nt: TGTGCCACCGGGTTAGCGTTTTCCTACGAGCAGTACTTC
CDR3aa: CATGLAFSYEQYF

v_gene: TRBV5-1
d_gene: -
j_gene: TRBJ2-1
abundance: -
CDR3nt: TGCGCCAGCAGCTTGGCCGGGAGTCTATCCTACAATGAGCAGTTCTTC
CDR3aa: CASSLAGSLSYNEQFF

v_gene: TRBV16
d_gene: -
j_gene: TRBJ2-2
abundance: -
CDR3nt: TGTGCCAGCAGCCAATCAGCCCTGGCGGGCACCGGGGAGCTGTTTTTT
CDR3aa: CASSQSALAGTGELFF

v_gene: TRBV20-1
d_gene: -
j_gene: TRBJ2-3
abundance: once
CDR3nt: TGCAGTGTCCGGCCAAAAGATACGCAGTATTTT
CDR3aa: CSVRPKDTQYF

v_gene: TRBV5-1
d_gene: TRBD2
j_gene: TRBJ2-1
abundance: -
CDR3nt: TGCGCCAGCAGCTTGGATCTAGCGGGAGAGGGTGAGCAGTTCTTC
CDR3aa: CASSLDLAGEGEQFF

v_gene: TRBV2
d_gene: -
j_gene: TRBJ2-1
abundance: once
CDR3nt: TGTGCCAGCACTCCGTGGGCGGGAAAACAGTTCTTC
CDR3aa: CASTPWAGKQFF

v_gene: TRBV2
d_gene: -
j_gene: TRBJ1-1
abundance: once
CDR3nt: TGTGCCAGCAGTTCCGACAAGAACACTGAAGCTTTCTTT
CDR3aa: CASSSDKNTEAFF

v_gene: TRBV28
d_gene: TRBD2
j_gene: TRBJ2-1
abundance: -
CDR3nt: TGTGCCAGCAGCGATCCCAGCGGGAGGGGCAATGAGCAGTTCTTC
CDR3aa: CASSDPSGRGNEQFF

v_gene: TRBV15
d_gene: -
j_gene: TRBJ2-7
abundance: -
CDR3nt: TGTGCCACCAGCAGAGAGACCCGGGGCGGGTACGAGCAGTACTTC
CDR3aa: CATSRETRGGYEQYF

v_gene: TRBV6-1
d_gene: -
j_gene: TRBJ1-2
abundance: -
CDR3nt: TGTGCCAGCAGTGAAGCGGGTTGGGGCCAGGTGGGATATGGCTACACCTTC
CDR3aa: CASSEAGWGQVGYGYTF

v_gene: TRBV20-1
d_gene: -
j_gene: TRBJ2-1
abundance: -
CDR3nt: TGCAGTGCTAGTGGCCTCAATGAGCAGTTCTTC
CDR3aa: CSASGLNEQFF

v_gene: TRBV7-9
d_gene: -
j_gene: TRBJ2-1
abundance: -
CDR3nt: TGTGCCAGCAGCGAAGTGACGGTCATGTCTCGTGAGCAGTTCTTC
CDR3aa: CASSEVTVMSREQFF

v_gene: TRBV6-5
d_gene: -
j_gene: TRBJ2-1
abundance: -
CDR3nt: TGTGCCAGCACCCTACTCGGGTCGGGGTACAATGAGCAGTTCTTC
CDR3aa: CASTLLGSGYNEQFF

v_gene: TRBV6-5
d_gene: TRBD1
j_gene: TRBJ1-5
abundance: -
CDR3nt: TGTGCCAGCAGTACCAGGGGGCATCAGCCCCAGCATTTT
CDR3aa: CASSTRGHQPQHF

v_gene: TRBV28
d_gene: -
j_gene: TRBJ1-2
abundance: -
CDR3nt: TGTGCCAGCAGTCCGCCCCCTGTCTATGGCTACACCTTC
CDR3aa: CASSPPPVYGYTF

v_gene: TRBV19
d_gene: -
j_gene: TRBJ1-4
abundance: -
CDR3nt: TGTGCCAGTAGTGGCCAAACCGCAACTAATGAAAAACTGTTTTTT
CDR3aa: CASSGQTATNEKLFF

v_gene: TRBV7-9
d_gene: -
j_gene: TRBJ2-2
abundance: -
CDR3nt: TGTGCCAGCAGCTCCAGCATTGCAGGGGAGCTGTTTTTT
CDR3aa: CASSSSIAGELFF

v_gene: TRBV14
d_gene: -
j_gene: TRBJ1-2
abundance: -
CDR3nt: TGTGCCAGCAGCCGGGGCCTTCTGGGTGGCTACACCTTC
CDR3aa: CASSRGLLGGYTF

v_gene: TRBV7-2
d_gene: -
j_gene: TRBJ1-5
abundance: -
CDR3nt: TGTGCCAGCAGCTCGGGACGATTCAATCAGCCCCAGCATTTT
CDR3aa: CASSSGRFNQPQHF

v_gene: TRBV19
d_gene: -
j_gene: TRBJ2-2
abundance: -
CDR3nt: TGTGCCAGTTGGGGGGCGCGCGGCACCGGGGAGCTGTTTTTT
CDR3aa: CASWGARGTGELFF

v_gene: TRBV19
d_gene: -
j_gene: TRBJ2-2
abundance: -
CDR3nt: TGTGCCAGTAGTTTAAGACCCCGGGGGCACACCGGGGAGCTGTTTTTT
CDR3aa: CASSLRPRGHTGELFF

v_gene: TRBV7-9
d_gene: TRBD1
j_gene: TRBJ1-1
abundance: -
CDR3nt: TGTGCCAGCAGTCGAGCGGGGACAGATGAAGCTTTCTTT
CDR3aa: CASSRAGTDEAFF

v_gene: TRBV6-1
d_gene: TRBD1
j_gene: TRBJ1-2
abundance: -
CDR3nt: TGTGCCAGCAGTGAAGCGGGACAGAACTATGGCTACACCTTC
CDR3aa: CASSEAGQNYGYTF

v_gene: TRBV28
d_gene: -
j_gene: TRBJ2-2
abundance: once
CDR3nt: TGTGCCAGCAGTCAACCGGGACCCTACACCGGGGAGCTGTTTTTT
CDR3aa: CASSQPGPYTGELFF

v_gene: TRBV5-4
d_gene: TRBD2
j_gene: TRBJ2-7
abundance: -
CDR3nt: TGTGCCAGCAGTGGACTAGCGGGGACCTACGAGCAGTACTTC
CDR3aa: CASSGLAGTYEQYF

v_gene: TRBV7-6
d_gene: -
j_gene: TRBJ2-7
abundance: -
CDR3nt: TGTGCCAGCAGCTTAGCGGGGGGGGACAGCTACGAGCAGTACTTC
CDR3aa: CASSLAGGDSYEQYF

v_gene: TRBV10-1
d_gene: -
j_gene: TRBJ2-3
abundance: -
CDR3nt: TGCGCCAGCAGTGCAAGGGCCCCAGATACGCAGTATTTT
CDR3aa: CASSARAPDTQYF

v_gene: TRBV5-4
d_gene: -
j_gene: TRBJ2-7
abundance: -
CDR3nt: TGTGCCAGCAGCGGCCGGGACAAGTCCCTCCCCTACGAGCAGTACTTC
CDR3aa: CASSGRDKSLPYEQYF

v_gene: TRBV6-5
d_gene: -
j_gene: TRBJ2-3
abundance: -
CDR3nt: TGTGCCAGCAGTTTCACAGCGGACACAGATACGCAGTATTTT
CDR3aa: CASSFTADTDTQYF

v_gene: TRBV18
d_gene: -
j_gene: TRBJ2-7
abundance: -
CDR3nt: TGTGCCAGCTCACCAGGAAAAAGTTCCTACGAGCAGTACTTC
CDR3aa: CASSPGKSSYEQYF

v_gene: TRBV7-2
d_gene: -
j_gene: TRBJ2-3
abundance: -
CDR3nt: TGTGCCAGCAGCTTAGTCCGAGGGTCAGATACGCAGTATTTT
CDR3aa: CASSLVRGSDTQYF

v_gene: TRBV9
d_gene: -
j_gene: TRBJ1-1
abundance: -
CDR3nt: TGTGCCAGCAGCGGCGGACAGAGGGTTATCACTGAAGCTTTCTTT
CDR3aa: CASSGGQRVITEAFF

v_gene: TRBV5-1
d_gene: -
j_gene: TRBJ1-4
abundance: -
CDR3nt: TGCGCCAGCAGCTTTTCGGTACCAGGTGAAAAACTGTTTTTT
CDR3aa: CASSFSVPGEKLFF

v_gene: TRBV28
d_gene: TRBD1
j_gene: TRBJ1-5
abundance: -
CDR3nt: TGTGCCAGTGACAGGGCTGGGGGATCCAATCAGCCCCAGCATTTT
CDR3aa: CASDRAGGSNQPQHF

v_gene: TRBV5-6
d_gene: -
j_gene: TRBJ2-7
abundance: -
CDR3nt: TGTGCCAGCAGCACTCCTGGGGAGGGGGGATCCTACGAGCAGTACTTC
CDR3aa: CASSTPGEGGSYEQYF

v_gene: TRBV29-1
d_gene: -
j_gene: TRBJ2-5
abundance: -
CDR3nt: TGCAGCGTTGCGGCAGGGTCTTCGGCTGGAGAGACCCAGTACTTC
CDR3aa: CSVAAGSSAGETQYF

v_gene: TRBV27
d_gene: -
j_gene: TRBJ2-5
abundance: once
CDR3nt: TGTGCCAGCAGTATCGGGACTCGCGAGACCCAGTACTTC
CDR3aa: CASSIGTRETQYF

v_gene: TRBV5-1
d_gene: TRBD1
j_gene: TRBJ2-3
abundance: -
CDR3nt: TGCGCCAGCAGTCAGGGGGACAGCGCCACAGATACGCAGTATTTT
CDR3aa: CASSQGDSATDTQYF

v_gene: TRBV28
d_gene: TRBD2
j_gene: TRBJ2-7
abundance: -
CDR3nt: TGTGCCAGCAGTATACTCGACGGGGGGATAGGGGAGCAGTACTTC
CDR3aa: CASSILDGGIGEQYF

v_gene: TRBV5-1
d_gene: -
j_gene: TRBJ1-1
abundance: -
CDR3nt: TGCGCCAGCAGCTTGACAAGGAACACTGAAGCTTTCTTT
CDR3aa: CASSLTRNTEAFF

v_gene: TRBV18
d_gene: -
j_gene: TRBJ2-5
abundance: once
CDR3nt: TGTGCCAGCTCACCCTTAGGGGGACTATCACAAGAGACCCAGTACTTC
CDR3aa: CASSPLGGLSQETQYF

v_gene: TRBV19
d_gene: -
j_gene: TRBJ2-7
abundance: -
CDR3nt: TGTGCCAGTAGTAACCGGGACGGGTACGAGCAGTACTTC
CDR3aa: CASSNRDGYEQYF

v_gene: TRBV5-6
d_gene: -
j_gene: TRBJ2-7
abundance: -
CDR3nt: TGTGCCAGCAGCTCCCTCAGGGGACCCTACGAGCAGTACTTC
CDR3aa: CASSSLRGPYEQYF